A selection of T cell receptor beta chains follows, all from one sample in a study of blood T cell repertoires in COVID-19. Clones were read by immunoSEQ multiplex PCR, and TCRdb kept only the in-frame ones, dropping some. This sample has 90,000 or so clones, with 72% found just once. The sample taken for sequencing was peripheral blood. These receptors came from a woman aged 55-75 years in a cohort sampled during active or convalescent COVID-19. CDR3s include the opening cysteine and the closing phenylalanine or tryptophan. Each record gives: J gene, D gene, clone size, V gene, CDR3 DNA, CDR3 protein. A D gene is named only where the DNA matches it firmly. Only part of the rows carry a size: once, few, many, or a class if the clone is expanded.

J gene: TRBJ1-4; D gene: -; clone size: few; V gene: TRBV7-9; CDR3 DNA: TGTGCCAGCAGCCCAGGGGTGGGGTACGAAAAACTGTTTTTT; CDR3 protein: CASSPGVGYEKLFF
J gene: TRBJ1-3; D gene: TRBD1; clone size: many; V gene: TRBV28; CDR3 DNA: TGTGCCAGCAGTTTATGGTCGTCGTCGGACAGGGGGCCTGGAAACACCATATATTTT; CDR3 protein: CASSLWSSSDRGPGNTIYF
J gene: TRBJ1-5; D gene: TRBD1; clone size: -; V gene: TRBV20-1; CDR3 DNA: TGCAGTGCTAGTGTACCCGGGACAGGGATTGTTCAGCCCCAGCATTTT; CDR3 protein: CSASVPGTGIVQPQHF
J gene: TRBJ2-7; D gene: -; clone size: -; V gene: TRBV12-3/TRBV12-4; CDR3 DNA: TGTGCCAGCAGTTTATTGGGGGGTTACGAGCAGTACTTC; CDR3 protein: CASSLLGGYEQYF
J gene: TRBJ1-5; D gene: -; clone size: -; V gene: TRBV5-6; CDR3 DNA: TGTGCCAGCAGCCAGGGGATGGATCAGCCCCAGCATTTT; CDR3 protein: CASSQGMDQPQHF
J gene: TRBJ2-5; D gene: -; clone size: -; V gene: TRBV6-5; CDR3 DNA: TGTGCCAGCAGTTACTCGTCGCCGTCCAGGGAGACCCAGTACTTC; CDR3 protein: CASSYSSPSRETQYF
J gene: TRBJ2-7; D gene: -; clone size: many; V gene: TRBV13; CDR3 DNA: TGTGCCAGCAGCTTAGGTACAGTATCCTACGAGCAGTACTTC; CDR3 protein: CASSLGTVSYEQYF
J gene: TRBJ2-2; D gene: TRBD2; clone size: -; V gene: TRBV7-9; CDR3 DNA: TGTGCCAGCAGCTTAGTCGGGGGGGCCGCCGGGGAGCTGTTTTTT; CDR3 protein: CASSLVGGAAGELFF
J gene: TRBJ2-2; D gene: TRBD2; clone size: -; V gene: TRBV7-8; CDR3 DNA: TGTGCCAGCAGCTTCTTTTCCGCGACTAGCGGGGGGGCACCCACCGGGGAGCTGTTTTTT; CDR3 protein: CASSFFSATSGGAPTGELFF
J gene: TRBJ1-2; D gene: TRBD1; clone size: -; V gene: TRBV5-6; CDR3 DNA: TGTGCCAGCAGCTTGGTCGGGACAGGGGTGGCTGGCTACACCTTC; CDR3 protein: CASSLVGTGVAGYTF
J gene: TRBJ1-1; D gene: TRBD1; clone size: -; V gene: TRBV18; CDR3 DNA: TGTGCCAGCTCACGACAGGGACAGGGGGCGGTTAACACTGAAGCTTTCTTT; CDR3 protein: CASSRQGQGAVNTEAFF
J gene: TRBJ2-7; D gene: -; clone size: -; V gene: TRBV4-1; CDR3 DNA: TGCGCCAGCAGCCAAGTTACGGGACTGCAGTACTTC; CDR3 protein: CASSQVTGLQYF
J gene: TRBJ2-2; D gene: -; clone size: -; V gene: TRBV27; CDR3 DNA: TGTGCCAGCAGCAGGATGGGGAACACCGGGGAGCTGTTTTTT; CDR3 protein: CASSRMGNTGELFF
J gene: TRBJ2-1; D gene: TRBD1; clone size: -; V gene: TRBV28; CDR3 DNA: TGTGCCAGCAGAAAACAGGGGATTGATGAGCAGTTCTTC; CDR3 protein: CASRKQGIDEQFF
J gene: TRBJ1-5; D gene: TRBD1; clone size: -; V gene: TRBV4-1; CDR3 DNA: TGCGCCAGCACCGTCGGACAGGGTGACAATCAGCCCCAGCATTTT; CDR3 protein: CASTVGQGDNQPQHF
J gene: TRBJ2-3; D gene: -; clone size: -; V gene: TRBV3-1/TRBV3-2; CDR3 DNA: TGTGCCAGCAGCCCTCTAAGGGGGGGTGGTATAGATACGCAGTATTTT; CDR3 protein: CASSPLRGGGIDTQYF
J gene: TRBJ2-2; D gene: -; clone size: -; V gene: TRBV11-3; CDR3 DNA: TGTGCCAGCAGCTTATTGACAGGCAGTGGCGGGGAGCTGTTTTTT; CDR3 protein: CASSLLTGSGGELFF
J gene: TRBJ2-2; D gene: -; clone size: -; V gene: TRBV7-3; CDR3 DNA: TGTGCCAGCAGATCAAACACCGGGGAGCTGTTTTTT; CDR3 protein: CASRSNTGELFF